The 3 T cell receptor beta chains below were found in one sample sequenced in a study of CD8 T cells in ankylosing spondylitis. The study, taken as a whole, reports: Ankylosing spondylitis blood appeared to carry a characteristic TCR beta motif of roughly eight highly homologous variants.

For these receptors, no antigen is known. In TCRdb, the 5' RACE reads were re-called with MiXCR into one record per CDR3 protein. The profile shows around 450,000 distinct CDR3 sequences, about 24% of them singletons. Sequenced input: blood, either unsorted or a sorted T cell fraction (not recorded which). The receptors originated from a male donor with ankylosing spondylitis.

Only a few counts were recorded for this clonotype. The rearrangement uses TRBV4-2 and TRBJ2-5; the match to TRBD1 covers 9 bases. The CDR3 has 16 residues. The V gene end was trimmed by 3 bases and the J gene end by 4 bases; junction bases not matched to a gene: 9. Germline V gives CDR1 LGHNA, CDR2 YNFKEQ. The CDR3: CASSQNLGQGRETQYF. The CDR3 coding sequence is TGTGCCAGCAGCCAGAACCTGGGACAGGGCCGAGAGACCCAGTACTTC.

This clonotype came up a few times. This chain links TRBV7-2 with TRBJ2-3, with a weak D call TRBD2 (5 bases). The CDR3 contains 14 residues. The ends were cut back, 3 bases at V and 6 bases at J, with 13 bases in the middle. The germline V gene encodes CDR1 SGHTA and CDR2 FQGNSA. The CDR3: CASSFADYTDTQYF. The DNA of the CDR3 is TGTGCCAGCAGCTTTGCTGACTACACCGATACGCAGTATTTT. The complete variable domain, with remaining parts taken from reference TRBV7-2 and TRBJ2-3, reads GAGVSQSPSNKVTEKGKDVELRCDPISGHTALYWYRQSLGQGLEFLIYFQGNSAPDKSGLPSDRFSAERTGGSVSTLTIQRTQQEDSAVYLCASSFADYTDTQYFGPGTRLTVL.

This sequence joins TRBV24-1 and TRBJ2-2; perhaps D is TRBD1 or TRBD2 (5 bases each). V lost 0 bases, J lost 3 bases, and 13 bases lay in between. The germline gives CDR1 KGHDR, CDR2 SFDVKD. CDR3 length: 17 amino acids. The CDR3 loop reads CATSDLETGPHTGELFF. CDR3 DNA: TGTGCCACCAGTGATTTGGAGACGGGACCTCACACCGGGGAGCTGTTTTTT.